This passage covers 6 T cell receptor beta chains from one sample sequenced in a study of T-cell reconstitution after alpha-beta-depleted transplantation in children. During its preparation, the TCRbeta library received unique molecular identifiers. TCRdb redid the calling of the PCR reads with MiXCR, one entry per CDR3 protein. This sample has around 700,000 distinct CDR3 sequences, with 13% found just once. Source: PBMCs, taken before TCRalphabeta/CD19-depleted stem cell transplant. Receptors were obtained from a girl aged 2 to 10 with congenital amegakaryocytic thrombocytopenia, due to receive a stem cell transplant.

This sequence joins TRBV10-1 and TRBJ2-7, with 8 bases lining up with TRBD1. There are 13 residues in the CDR3. J was trimmed by 4 bases and V by 8 bases; bases with no gene match: 7. The germline V gene encodes CDR1 WNHNN and CDR2 SYGVQD (reference sequence). The CDR3 here is CASGRQGSYEQYF. The DNA for the CDR3 is TGCGCCAGCGGCAGACAGGGGAGTTACGAGCAGTACTTC.

The chain uses TRBV20-1 and TRBJ2-4; 8 bases map to TRBD2. J lost 15 bases, V lost 0 bases, and 22 bases had no gene match. The CDR3 contains 17 residues. The germline CDR1 and CDR2 sequences are DFQATT and SNEGSKA (reference sequence). The DNA for the CDR3 is TGCAGTGCTAGAGATCCGAATCGGTTTTCGGGAGGGCCGGGGCCGTACTTC. Protein: CSARDPNRFSGGPGPYF.

The J gene is TRBJ2-7, the V gene TRBV5-5; 7 nucleotides line up with TRBD2. J lost 2 bases, V lost 3 bases, and 14 bases had no gene match. The CDR3 is 17 amino acids. Germline V gene lookup returns CDR1 SGHKS and CDR2 YYEKEE (reference sequence). The CDR3 nucleotides read TGTGCCAGCAGCTCGACGAATTGGGGGGGACTCACCTACGAGCAGTACTTC. It encodes CASSSTNWGGLTYEQYF.

At least ten counts were recorded for this clonotype. The V gene is TRBV20-1, the J gene TRBJ2-3; 9 nucleotides line up with TRBD2. In germline, CDR1 is DFQATT, CDR2 SNEGSKA (reference sequence). After removal of 1 base from V and 4 bases from J, the junction contained 12 bases not matched to a gene. This CDR3 has 17 amino acids. This chain's CDR3 is CSARGYIGGRAPDTQYF. Here the CDR3 DNA reads TGCAGTGCTAGAGGATATATTGGCGGGAGGGCCCCAGATACGCAGTATTTT.

The chain recombines TRBV30 with TRBJ2-1; TRBD2 agrees at 10 bases. V shed 2 bases and J 3 bases; nucleotides not matched to a gene: 10. The germline V gene has CDR1 GTSNPN and CDR2 SVGIG (reference sequence). This CDR3 contains 17 residues. Written as DNA, the CDR3 is TGTGCCTGGAGTAAATTCTTACGACTAGCGGGCTACAATGAGCAGTTCTTC. This translates into CAWSKFLRLAGYNEQFF.

This clonotype has just a few counts. Here the CDR3 reads CASSSPRPTSNQPQHF. Written as DNA, the CDR3 is TGTGCCAGCAGTTCCCCCAGACCAACTAGCAATCAGCCCCAGCATTTT. V usage is TRBV28 and J usage is TRBJ1-5; D uncertain. V gave up 4 bases and J gave up 0 bases, with 13 bases separating them. Germline values: CDR1 MDHEN, CDR2 SYDVKM. This CDR3 contains 16 residues. Full variable domain (rest looked up from reference TRBV28 and TRBJ1-5): DVKVTQSSRYLVKRTGEKVFLECVQDMDHENMFWYRQDPGLGLRLIYFSYDVKMKEKGDIPEGYSVSREKKERFSLILESASTNQTSMYLCASSSPRPTSNQPQHFGDGTRLSIL.